This entry features one TCR beta chain sequence. Assay: immunoSEQ multiplex PCR; the TCRdb copy retains only in-frame clones and omits some. The sample records some 240,000 clones, over 80% being singletons. The data were taken from a study of blood T cell repertoires in COVID-19. Sample: peripheral blood. The TCR was taken from a woman in her 70s with COVID-19, enrolled during active disease.

The CDR3: CASSPKGTGYYSGANVLTF. DNA of the CDR3: TGTGCCAGCAGCCCCAAGGGGACAGGCTACTACTCTGGGGCCAACGTCCTGACTTTC. The chain recombines TRBV7-3 with TRBJ2-6; 8 bases are a match to TRBD1. J was trimmed by 0 bases and V by 5 bases; bases with no gene match: 12. The CDR3 is 19 residues long. Per germline, CDR1 SGHTA and CDR2 FQGTGA.